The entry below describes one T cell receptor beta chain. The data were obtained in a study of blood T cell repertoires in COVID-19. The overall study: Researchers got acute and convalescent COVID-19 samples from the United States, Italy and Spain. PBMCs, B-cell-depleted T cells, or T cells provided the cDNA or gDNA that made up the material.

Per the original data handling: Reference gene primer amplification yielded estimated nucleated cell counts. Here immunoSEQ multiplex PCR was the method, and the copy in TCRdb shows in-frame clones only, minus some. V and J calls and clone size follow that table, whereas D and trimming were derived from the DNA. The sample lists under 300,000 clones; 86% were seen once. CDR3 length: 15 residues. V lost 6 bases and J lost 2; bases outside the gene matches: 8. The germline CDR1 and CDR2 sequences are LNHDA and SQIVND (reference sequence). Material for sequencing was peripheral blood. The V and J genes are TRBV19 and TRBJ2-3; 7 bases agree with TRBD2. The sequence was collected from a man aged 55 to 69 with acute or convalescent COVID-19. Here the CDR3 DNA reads TGTGCCAGTAGCTCGACTAGCCCCTACACAGATACGCAGTATTTT. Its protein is CASSSTSPYTDTQYF.